The 14 T cell receptor beta chains below come from one sample, sequenced in a study of PD-1 blockade in classical Hodgkin lymphoma. Patients all relapsed after autologous stem cell transplantation, and there was variation in brentuximab vedotin exposure. The method was immunoSEQ multiplex PCR; TCRdb's version includes in-frame clones alone and lacks a portion of them. The data show around 5,000 clones, roughly 63% seen once. This material consisted of peripheral blood mononuclear cells (PBMCs), taken at baseline. The receptors stem from a human donor with classical Hodgkin lymphoma.

The rearrangement joins TRBV15 to TRBJ1-2; possible D gene TRBD1, 5 bases. Trimming removed 0 bases at V and 7 bases at J, with 9 bases between. The germline V gene encodes CDR1 LNHNV and CDR2 YYDKDF (reference sequence). The CDR3 contains 13 residues. This chain's CDR3 is CATSRDRVSGYTF. For the CDR3, the DNA is TGTGCCACCAGCAGAGACAGGGTTAGTGGCTACACCTTC.

V gene TRBV7-6 combines with J gene TRBJ2-2; D is uncertain. Germline V gene data show CDR1 as SGHVS and CDR2 as FNYEAQ. Trimming pared 5 bases from V and 0 bases from J, leaving 10 bases between. CDR3 size: 15 residues. CDR3 nucleotide sequence: TGTGCCAGCAGCCCGACCGTCCCGAACACCGGGGAGCTGTTTTTT. This translates into CASSPTVPNTGELFF.

This clone appeared once. The chain uses TRBV10-3 and TRBJ1-5, with no clear D. Trimming left V 2 bases short and J 7 bases short, with 9 bases between. Germline V gives CDR1 ENHRY, CDR2 SYGVKD. The CDR3 contains 13 residues. The CDR3 DNA sequence: TGTGCCATCAGTGAGGGGGAAAACCAGCCCCAGCATTTT. Its translation is CAISEGENQPQHF.

Turning to this clone: The junction and the germline gene differ at one end; a read error may be behind it. This chain connects TRBV2 to TRBJ1-1; D not certain. Germline CDR1 is SNHLY and CDR2 is FYNNEI. The CDR3 has 12 amino acids. The CDR3: CASREGMAEAFF. CDR3 sequence (DNA): TGTGCCAGCAGGGAAGGGATGGCTGAAGCTTTCTTT.

The chain employs TRBV29-1 and TRBJ2-6, with unresolved D. Germline CDR1 reads SQVTM; CDR2 reads ANQGSEA. The length of the CDR3 is 14 residues. The germline V and J ends were trimmed by 4 bases and 0 bases, with 7 bases remaining between them. The DNA of the CDR3 is TGCAGCGTTGCCGGTGGCTCTGGGGCCAACGTCCTGACTTTC. This translates into CSVAGGSGANVLTF.

The gene calls are TRBV5-1 and TRBJ1-1; D perhaps matches TRBD1 (5 bases). Trimming cost V 2 bases and J 5 bases, with 10 bases left between them. Germline V gene data show CDR1 as SGHRS and CDR2 as YFSETQ. CDR3 length: 13 residues. CDR3 region: CASSFAGSTEAFF. The CDR3 DNA reads as TGCGCCAGCAGCTTCGCAGGGAGTACTGAAGCTTTCTTT. Complete variable domain (other parts from reference TRBV5-1 and TRBJ1-1): KAGVTQTPRYLIKTRGQQVTLSCSPISGHRSVSWYQQTPGQGLQFLFEYFSETQRNKGNFPGRFSGRQFSNSRSEMNVSTLELGDSALYLCASSFAGSTEAFFGQGTRLTVV.

The chain joins TRBV7-9 to TRBJ2-7; D gene uncertain. The CDR3 totals 15 residues. Deletions cut 5 bases from V and 3 bases from J, with 17 bases between. CDR1 and CDR2 from the germline V gene are SEHNR and FQNEAQ (reference sequence). CDR3 bases: TGTGCCAGCAGCCAGTTCGGTGACCGAGACTACGAGCAGTACTTC. The encoded protein is CASSQFGDRDYEQYF.

The rearrangement uses TRBV9 and TRBJ2-5; 9 bases are a match to TRBD1. CDR3 length equals 17 residues. Germline lookup yields CDR1 SGDLS and CDR2 YYNGEE. V lost 0 bases, J lost 5 bases, and 11 bases stayed unmatched. The CDR3 DNA follows: TGTGCCAGCAGCGTAGCTACAGGACAGGGGCCCGGGGAGACCCAGTACTTC. Amino acids: CASSVATGQGPGETQYF.

The chain joins TRBV9 to TRBJ2-2; no clear D gene. The germline gives CDR1 SGDLS, CDR2 YYNGEE. Trimming took 0 bases from V and 2 from J, leaving 8 bases between them. The CDR3 is made up of 15 amino acids. For the CDR3, the DNA is TGTGCCAGCAGCGTAGGGCCCAGCAACACCGGGGAGCTGTTTTTT. Amino acids: CASSVGPSNTGELFF.

This clone was detected once. The V and J genes are TRBV25-1 and TRBJ2-7; maybe TRBD2 (5 bases). Germline CDR1 reads MGHDK; CDR2 reads SYGVNS. The CDR3 runs 11 residues. V gave up 8 bases and J gave up 0 bases, with 5 bases separating them. The CDR3 protein is CASRDSYEQYF. CDR3 sequence (DNA): TGTGCCAGCCGGGACTCCTACGAGCAGTACTTC.

The chain has TRBV5-8 and TRBJ1-2, with 10 bases identical to TRBD1. After removal of 4 bases from V and 6 bases from J, the junction contained 6 bases not matched to a gene. Germline CDR1 reads SGHTS; CDR2 reads YDEGEE. There are 14 residues in the CDR3. Here the CDR3 DNA reads TGTGCCAGCAGCCCGATCGGGACAGGGGATGGCTACACCTTC. Its protein is CASSPIGTGDGYTF.

The chain couples TRBV7-9 to TRBJ2-3; D unclear. V lost 5 bases to trimming and J lost 4 bases, with 7 bases between them. The CDR3 sequence is 12 residues long. Per the germline V gene, CDR1 is SEHNR and CDR2 is FQNEAQ (reference sequence). The CDR3 sequence: CASSSTADTQYF. The CDR3 region has the DNA TGTGCCAGCAGCAGTACGGCAGATACGCAGTATTTT.

The chain is built from TRBV7-6 and TRBJ1-1; D possibly corresponds to TRBD1 (6 bases). The CDR3 is 15 amino acids. The V gene lost 4 bases and the J gene lost 1 base, with 13 bases spanning the gap. The germline V gene encodes CDR1 SGHVS and CDR2 FNYEAQ. DNA of the CDR3: TGTGCCAGCAGCTCAAATCAGGGGCGGAACACTGAAGCTTTCTTT. It specifies CASSSNQGRNTEAFF.

The chain links TRBV7-7 to TRBJ2-7; D is possibly TRBD1 (6 bases). V lost 5 bases, J lost 2 bases, and 10 bases lay in between. Germline-derived CDR1 and CDR2 are SSHAT and FNYEAQ (reference sequence). The CDR3 has 13 residues. The CDR3 coding sequence is TGTGCCAGCAGCCCAGGGGATGCCTACGAGCAGTACTTC. Translation gives CASSPGDAYEQYF.